This T cell receptor beta chain was found in a study of blood T cells in healthy people across ages. This clonotype showed up just a few times. What it binds is not known. The CDR3 covers 11 residues. V lost 6 bases to trimming and J lost 8 bases; unmatched junction nucleotides: 6. Germline V CDR1 and CDR2: DFQATT, SNEGSKA (reference sequence). Study-level points and caveats: TCR beta diversity tracked closely with naive T cell percentage.

The use of a sample-barcoded 5' primer and a J-beta primer mix characterized a second PCR of roughly 6 to 11 cycles. TCRdb redid the calling of the 5' RACE reads with MiXCR, one entry per CDR3 protein. Of hundreds of thousands of distinct CDR3 sequences in the sample, around 48% were seen once. This TCR derives from a man between 25 and 39 years old in good health. Material for sequencing was blood. This sequence joins TRBV20-1 and TRBJ1-2; TRBD1 matches 7 bases. CDR3 loop: CSAEGAPGYTF. The CDR3 DNA follows: TGCAGTGCCGAGGGGGCGCCAGGCTACACCTTC.